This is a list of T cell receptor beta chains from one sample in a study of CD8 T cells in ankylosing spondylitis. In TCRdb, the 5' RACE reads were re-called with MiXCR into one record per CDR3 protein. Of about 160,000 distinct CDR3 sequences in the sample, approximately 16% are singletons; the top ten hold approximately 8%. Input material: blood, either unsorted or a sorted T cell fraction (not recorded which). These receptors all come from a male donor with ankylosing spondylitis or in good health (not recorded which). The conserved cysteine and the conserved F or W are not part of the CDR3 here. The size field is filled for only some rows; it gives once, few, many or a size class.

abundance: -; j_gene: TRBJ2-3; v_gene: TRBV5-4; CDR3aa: ASSLAIGGSTDTQY
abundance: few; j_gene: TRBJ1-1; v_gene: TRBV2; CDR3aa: ASSVARTGSIYEAF
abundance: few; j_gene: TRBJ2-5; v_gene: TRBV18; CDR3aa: ASSPRTQETQY
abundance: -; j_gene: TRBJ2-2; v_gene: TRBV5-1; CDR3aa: ASSLDRIRAGELF
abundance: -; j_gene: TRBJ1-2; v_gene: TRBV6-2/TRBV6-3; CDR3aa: AGSYQGPGVGTRPIYGYT
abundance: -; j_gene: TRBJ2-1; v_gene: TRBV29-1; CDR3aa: SVGTGSRPGQF
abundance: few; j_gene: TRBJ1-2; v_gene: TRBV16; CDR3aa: ASSQLRTGGDYGYT
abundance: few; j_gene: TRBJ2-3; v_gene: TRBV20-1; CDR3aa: SARASSDTQY
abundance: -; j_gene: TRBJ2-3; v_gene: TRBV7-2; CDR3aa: ASSLVGGDGTDTQY
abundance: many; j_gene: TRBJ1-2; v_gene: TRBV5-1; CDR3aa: ASSPGTASGYT
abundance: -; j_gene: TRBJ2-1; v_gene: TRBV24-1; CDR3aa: ATSDLGQGLRNEQF
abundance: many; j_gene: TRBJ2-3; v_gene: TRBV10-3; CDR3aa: AISGSMGNTQY
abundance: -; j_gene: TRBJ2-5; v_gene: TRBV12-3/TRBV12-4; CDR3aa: ASQKGPQETQY
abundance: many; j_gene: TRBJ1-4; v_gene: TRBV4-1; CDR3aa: ASSQGGTGNEKLF
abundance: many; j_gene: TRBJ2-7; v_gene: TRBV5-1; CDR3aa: ASSSQPAGAYEQY
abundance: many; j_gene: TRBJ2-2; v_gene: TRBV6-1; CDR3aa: ASYRATDTGELF
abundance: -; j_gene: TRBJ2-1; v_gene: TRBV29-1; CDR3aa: SVAGGGLYIEQF
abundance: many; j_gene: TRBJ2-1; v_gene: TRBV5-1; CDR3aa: ASSLIASGYNEQF
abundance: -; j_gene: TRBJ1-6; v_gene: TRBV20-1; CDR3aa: SAREGSSYNSPLH
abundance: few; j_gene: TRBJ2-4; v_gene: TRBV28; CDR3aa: ASSLWGAPENIQY
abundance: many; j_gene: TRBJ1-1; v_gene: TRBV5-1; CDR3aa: ASSRTAELNTEAF
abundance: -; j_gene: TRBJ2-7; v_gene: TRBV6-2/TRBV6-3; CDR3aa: ASSIPIGTDLYEQY
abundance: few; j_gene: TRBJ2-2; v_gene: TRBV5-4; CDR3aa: ASSTQGRVTGELF
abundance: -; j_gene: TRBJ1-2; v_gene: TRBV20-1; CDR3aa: SASDRSGYT
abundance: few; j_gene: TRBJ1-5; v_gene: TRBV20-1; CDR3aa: CARDILESGVGQPQH
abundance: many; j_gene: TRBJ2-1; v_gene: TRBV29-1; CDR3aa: SVVHRAYNEQF
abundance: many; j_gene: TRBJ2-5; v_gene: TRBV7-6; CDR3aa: ASSLVGTGVYQETQY
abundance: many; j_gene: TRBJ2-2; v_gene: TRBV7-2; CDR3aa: ASSKGLAENTGELF
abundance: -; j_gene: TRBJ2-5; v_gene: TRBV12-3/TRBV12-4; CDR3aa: ASSTGPQTQY
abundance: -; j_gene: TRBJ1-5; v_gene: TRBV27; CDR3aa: ASSPIYASRGSHNQPQH
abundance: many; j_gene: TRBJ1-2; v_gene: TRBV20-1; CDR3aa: SARAGTGGNYGYT
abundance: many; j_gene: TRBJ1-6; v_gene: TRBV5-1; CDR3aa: ASRRDGNNSPLH
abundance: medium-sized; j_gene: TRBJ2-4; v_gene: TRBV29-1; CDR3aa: SVEQGTIQY
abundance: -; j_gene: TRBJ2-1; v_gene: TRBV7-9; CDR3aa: ASSRLAGEVDEQF
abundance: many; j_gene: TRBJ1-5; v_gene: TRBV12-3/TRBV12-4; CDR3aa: ASGPGSINQPQH
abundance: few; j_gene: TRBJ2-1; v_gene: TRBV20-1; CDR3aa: SAPLPSSYYNEQF
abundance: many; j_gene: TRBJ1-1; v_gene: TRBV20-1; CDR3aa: SAKDGFTEAF
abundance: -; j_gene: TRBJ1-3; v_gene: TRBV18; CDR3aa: ASSSGLDNTIY
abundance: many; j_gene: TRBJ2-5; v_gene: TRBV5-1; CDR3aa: ASSLNNGQETQY
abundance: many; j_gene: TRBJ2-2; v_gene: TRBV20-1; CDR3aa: SARDRHTGELF
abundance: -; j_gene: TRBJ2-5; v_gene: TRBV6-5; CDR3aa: ASSRRQLQETQY
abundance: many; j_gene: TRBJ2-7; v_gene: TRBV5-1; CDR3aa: ASSLLGGPSTYEQY
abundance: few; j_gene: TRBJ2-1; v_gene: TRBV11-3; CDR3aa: ASSFQGARNNEQF
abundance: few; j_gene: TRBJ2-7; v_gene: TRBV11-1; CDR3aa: ASSLHDIGEQY
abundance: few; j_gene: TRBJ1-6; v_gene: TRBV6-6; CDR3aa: ASSWMGGPQGDSPLH
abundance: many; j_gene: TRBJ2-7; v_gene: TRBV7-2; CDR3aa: ASSLALAYEQY
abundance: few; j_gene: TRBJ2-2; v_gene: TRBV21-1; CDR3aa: ASTSREGGRFNTGELF